This T cell receptor beta chain stems from a study of blood T cell repertoires in COVID-19. Study-wide background: Sites across the United States, Italy and Spain contributed samples from acute and convalescent COVID-19. From T cells, B-cell-depleted T cells, or PBMCs came the material, which was cDNA or gDNA.

This CDR3 is 18 amino acids long. Germline CDR1 and CDR2: SGHTS and YDEGEE. The V and J ends lost 0 bases and 0 bases respectively, with 15 bases between them. Per the study methods: Researchers report that nucleated cell counts were estimated from reference gene primer amplification. The repertoire was sequenced with immunoSEQ multiplex PCR; TCRdb's copy has only in-frame clones and lacks some. V and J calls and clone size are those listed in that table; D and trimming were worked out from the DNA. The profile shows approximately 94,000 clones, about 80% of them singletons. The chain links TRBV5-8 to TRBJ2-2, with TRBD2 as a possible D gene (6 bases). Sequencing used peripheral blood. The source of this sequence is a man between 65 and 85 years old with active or convalescent COVID-19. As DNA, the CDR3 is TGTGCCAGCAGCTTGGCGGCGGGGAGCCCACCGAACACCGGGGAGCTGTTTTTT. This sequence encodes CASSLAAGSPPNTGELFF.